The clone carrying this T cell receptor (beta chain) turned up a few times. Its cognate antigen is unknown. V shed 3 bases, J shed 5 bases, and the junction held 5 bases outside the gene matches. The length of the CDR3 is 15 residues. Making the TCR beta libraries involved quantitative 5'-RACE with molecular barcodes. MiXCR, run by TCRdb on the 5' RACE reads, gives a single entry per CDR3 protein. The sample shows 700,000 or so distinct CDR3 sequences, around 20% of them seen only once. The data originate from a study of CD8 T cells in ankylosing spondylitis. Study outcomes and limitations: Several of the motif variants were reported before in synovial fluid and blood from reactive arthritis. A motif of eight or nine highly homologous TCR beta variants was seen as apparently characteristic of ankylosing spondylitis blood. Reported data indicate significant enrichment of disease-linked clones within matched ankylosing spondylitis synovial fluid. Disease-linked clones were found to be CD8+ and relatively rare in peripheral blood.

The receptor comes from a male donor with ankylosing spondylitis. The source material was blood, either unsorted or a sorted T cell fraction (not recorded which). The V gene is TRBV12-3 or TRBV12-4, the J gene TRBJ1-5, with TRBD1 matching over 9 bases. In DNA form, the CDR3 reads TGTGCCAGCAGTTTCTCGGACAGGGGAGATCAGCCCCAGCATTTT. Protein: CASSFSDRGDQPQHF.